These 5 T cell receptor beta chains share one sample of origin, sequenced in a study of blood T cell repertoires in COVID-19. Some clones are missing from TCRdb's copy, which holds only in-frame ones; the method was immunoSEQ multiplex PCR. Counted here are approximately 120,000 clones, around 85% occurring once; the ten biggest clones make up 3.2%. Sample: peripheral blood. These receptors originate from a woman older than 75 with COVID-19, enrolled during active disease.

This clone was counted between two and nine times. The V call is TRBV5-6, the J call TRBJ1-5, with TRBD1 identical over 7 bases. The V gene's germline CDR1 is SGHDT and CDR2 YYEEEE. This CDR3 contains 14 residues. Trimming removed 0 bases from V and 5 bases from J; junction bases left unmatched: 2. CDR3 DNA: TGTGCCAGCAGCTTGGAAGGGGGCGATCAGCCCCAGCATTTT. Protein sequence: CASSLEGGDQPQHF.

The V call is TRBV6-2 or TRBV6-3, the J call TRBJ2-7; 9 bases map to TRBD2. The CDR3 sequence is 14 residues long. Germline-derived CDR1 and CDR2 are MNHEY and SVGEGT. V shed 2 bases, J shed 6 bases, and the junction held 5 bases outside the gene matches. The CDR3 DNA reads TGTGCCAGCAGTTACCGGGTTAGCGGGAGCGAGCAGTACTTC. Translated: CASSYRVSGSEQYF.

CDR3 nucleotides: TGTGCCAGCAGCTTAGGCCTCGGGGTGAACAATGAGCAGTTCTTC. It translates to CASSLGLGVNNEQFF. The V call is TRBV7-9, the J call TRBJ2-1; D is possibly TRBD2 (5 bases). This CDR3 spans 15 amino acids. Germline loops: CDR1 SEHNR, CDR2 FQNEAQ (reference sequence). V lost 1 base and J lost 5, with 12 bases in between. Filled out from reference TRBV7-9 and TRBJ2-1, the complete variable domain reads DTGVSQNPRHKITKRGQNVTFRCDPISEHNRLYWYRQTLGQGPEFLTYFQNEAQLEKSRLLSDRFSAERPKGSFSTLEIQRTEQGDSAMYLCASSLGLGVNNEQFFGPGTRLTVL.

The chain recombines TRBV19 with TRBJ2-7; 8 bases are shared with TRBD2. This CDR3 comprises 15 residues. CDR1 is LNHDA and CDR2 is SQIVND in the germline V gene (reference sequence). The V segment lost 5 bases and the J segment 9 bases; nucleotides outside the gene matches: 15. CDR3 region: CASSSTASGWLGQYF. CDR3 coding DNA: TGTGCCAGTAGTTCGACGGCTAGCGGGTGGTTAGGGCAGTACTTC.

This clone was recorded only once. The chain uses TRBV19 and TRBJ2-7, with D possibly being TRBD2 (6 bases). Germline CDR1 reads LNHDA; CDR2 reads SQIVND (reference sequence). This CDR3 is built from 13 residues. V was trimmed by 3 bases and J by 6 bases, leaving 12 bases between them. DNA for the CDR3: TGTGCCAGTAGTATCGACGGGGGAGTCGAGCAGTACTTC. This codes for CASSIDGGVEQYF.